This passage covers 7 T cell receptor beta chains from one sample sequenced in a study of blood T cell repertoires in COVID-19. Generated by immunoSEQ multiplex PCR, the TCRdb table keeps only in-frame clones and is missing some. The table records roughly 41,000 clones, 70% to 90% of them present only once. The specimen sequenced was peripheral blood. The receptors originated from a man between 45 and 60 years old with active COVID-19.

The chain carries TRBV18 and TRBJ2-3, with D possibly matching TRBD1 (6 bases). Per the germline V gene, CDR1 is KGHSH and CDR2 is LQKENI. Between the trimmed V and J ends, which lost 2 bases and 0 bases, there was a span of 9 bases. The CDR3 has 15 amino acids. CDR3 amino acids: CASSPRTGSTDTQYF. CDR3 nucleotide sequence: TGTGCCAGCTCACCAAGAACAGGGAGCACAGATACGCAGTATTTT. Based on the CDR3 plus reference TRBV18 and TRBJ2-3, the full variable domain is NAGVMQNPRHLVRRRGQEARLRCSPMKGHSHVYWYRQLPEEGLKFMVYLQKENIIDESGMPKERFSAEFPKEGPSILRIQQVVRGDSAAYFCASSPRTGSTDTQYFGPGTRLTVL.

The chain has TRBV5-4 and TRBJ2-7; a weak D match, TRBD2 (6 bases). Trimming stripped 4 bases from V and 2 bases from J, with 10 bases between. The CDR3 covers 13 residues. Germline CDR1 and CDR2: SGHNT and YYREEE (reference sequence). The CDR3 spells CASSLGLTYEQYF. The CDR3 DNA reads as TGTGCCAGCAGCCTAGGACTAACCTACGAGCAGTACTTC. Based on the CDR3 plus reference TRBV5-4 and TRBJ2-7, the full variable domain is ETGVTQSPTHLIKTRGQQVTLRCSSQSGHNTVSWYQQALGQGPQFIFQYYREEENGRGNFPPRFSGLQFPNYSSELNVNALELDDSALYLCASSLGLTYEQYFGPGTRLTVT.

The genes are TRBV7-8 and TRBJ2-5; weak D call: TRBD2 (7 bases). This CDR3 spans 16 amino acids. In germline, CDR1 is SGHVS, CDR2 FQNEAQ. The germline V and J ends were trimmed by 0 bases and 4 bases, with 15 bases remaining between them. CDR3: CASSLAGGRVSETQYF. CDR3 DNA: TGTGCCAGCAGCTTAGCGGGGGGGCGGGTTTCAGAGACCCAGTACTTC.

This clone was found a few times. This chain joins TRBV19 and TRBJ1-1, with a possible D match to TRBD1 (5 bases). V shed 4 bases and J shed 0 bases, with 21 bases lying between them. Germline V gene sequence: CDR1 LNHDA, CDR2 SQIVND (reference sequence). CDR3 length: 18 amino acids. CDR3 protein: CASSRAGQTSELNTEAFF. CDR3 bases: TGTGCCAGTAGTAGGGCAGGGCAGACATCAGAGTTGAACACTGAAGCTTTCTTT.

The chain uses TRBV5-1 and TRBJ2-5, with a weak D call TRBD2 (5 bases). CDR1 and CDR2 from the germline V gene are SGHRS and YFSETQ. V was cut by 9 bases and J by 2 bases, with 20 bases left in between. This CDR3 spans 15 amino acids. The CDR3 DNA reads TGCGCCACCAAAACCTCGGGATTTTATCAAGAGACCCAGTACTTC. Its translation is CATKTSGFYQETQYF. Variable domain in full (rest from reference TRBV5-1 and TRBJ2-5): KAGVTQTPRYLIKTRGQQVTLSCSPISGHRSVSWYQQTPGQGLQFLFEYFSETQRNKGNFPGRFSGRQFSNSRSEMNVSTLELGDSALYLCATKTSGFYQETQYFGPGTRLLVL.

This clone has more than one count but fewer than ten. The genes are TRBV5-4 and TRBJ2-2, with TRBD1 matching over 8 bases. CDR1 is SGHNT and CDR2 is YYREEE in the germline V gene (reference sequence). Trimming cost V 3 bases and J 6 bases; bases outside gene matches: 10. This CDR3 is built from 16 residues. DNA of the CDR3: TGTGCCAGCAGCTCAGGACAGGGCGTGAGCTCCGGGGAGCTGTTTTTT. Its protein product is CASSSGQGVSSGELFF.

This clone has only a few counts. The rearrangement uses TRBV27 and TRBJ2-7; 7 bases are shared with TRBD1. Germline V lookup: CDR1 MNHEY, CDR2 SMNVEV (reference sequence). The CDR3 consists of 12 residues. V lost 6 bases to trimming and J lost 7 bases; unmatched junction nucleotides: 6. CDR3 nucleotides: TGTGCCAGCAGGCGACAGGGACATGAGCAGTACTTC. Translated: CASRRQGHEQYF.